Listed below are T cell receptor beta chains from one sample, sequenced in a study of shared clonotypes between healthy human individuals. Clones were sequenced by immunoSEQ multiplex PCR, and TCRdb holds only the in-frame ones, with some missing. The table lists 1,500,000 or so clones, 96% of them singletons. Sequencing input: naive CD4+ T cells sorted from blood. These receptors were collected from a young man in good health. CDR3s include the opening cysteine and the closing phenylalanine or tryptophan. The D gene is left open where the match is weak. Expanded clones get a size class; other rows say once, few or many, or leave the size out.

>TRBJ2-6|NA|TRBV27|NA
TGTGCCAGCAAGGGGACTGGGGCCAACGTCCTGACTTTC
CASKGTGANVLTF
>TRBJ1-4|TRBD1|TRBV7-2|NA
TGTGCCAGCAGCTTAGACTCCTACAGGGGTACTAATGAAAAACTGTTTTTT
CASSLDSYRGTNEKLFF
>TRBJ1-2|TRBD1|TRBV9|few
TGTGCCAGCAGCGTGGGGACAGGGGGTACGAGGGGCTACACCTTC
CASSVGTGGTRGYTF
>TRBJ1-1|TRBD1|TRBV9|NA
TGTGCCAGCAGCGTGTCACCCATTATGACAGGGGTGGAAGACACTGAAGCTTTCTTT
CASSVSPIMTGVEDTEAFF
>TRBJ2-3|NA|TRBV6-1|NA
TGTGCCAGCAGCCGGACTAATACGCAGTATTTT
CASSRTNTQYF
>TRBJ2-5|NA|TRBV5-1|NA
TGCGCCAGCAGCTTGGGAGACAGGGAGGGGCAAGAGACCCAGTACTTC
CASSLGDREGQETQYF
>TRBJ2-5|NA|TRBV15|NA
TGTGCCACCCAACGTATAGAAGAGACCCAGTACTTC
CATQRIEETQYF
>TRBJ2-1|TRBD2|TRBV4-3|NA
TGCGCCAGCAGCCGGAATAGCGGGGGATCCTACAATGAGCAGTTCTTC
CASSRNSGGSYNEQFF
>TRBJ2-1|TRBD2|TRBV10-2|NA
TGCGCCATGCGGGAGAGAAATCTGAATGAGCAGTTCTTC
CAMRERNLNEQFF
>TRBJ2-2|NA|TRBV18|NA
TGTGCCAGCTCACCACCGGGGGGGGCACGAACCGGGGAGCTGTTTTTT
CASSPPGGARTGELFF
>TRBJ2-1|TRBD2|TRBV14|NA
TGTGCCAGCAGCCAACTAGCGGGAGGTATCTACAATGAGCAGTTCTTC
CASSQLAGGIYNEQFF
>TRBJ1-2|TRBD1|TRBV2|once
TGTGCCAGCAGTGATGAAACAGGGGAGGTCGGCTACACCTTC
CASSDETGEVGYTF
>TRBJ2-3|NA|TRBV7-2|NA
TGTGCCAGCAGCTCCCCGTTCAGGGCAGATACGCAGTATTTT
CASSSPFRADTQYF
>TRBJ2-5|NA|TRBV27|once
TGTGCCAGCAGTTTATACGGGGAGACCCAGTACTTC
CASSLYGETQYF
>TRBJ2-5|TRBD1|TRBV2|NA
TGTGCCAGCAACGCCGGCAGGGGGTCAGAGACCCAGTACTTC
CASNAGRGSETQYF
>TRBJ2-2|TRBD1|TRBV5-1|NA
TGCGCCAGCAGCACGGGACAGGGAGGGACCGGGGAGCTGTTTTTT
CASSTGQGGTGELFF
>TRBJ2-1|NA|TRBV5-1|NA
TGCGCCAGCAGCTTGGAGCCCCCGCGAGAGCTCCTGAGCTCCTACAATGAGCAGTTCTTC
CASSLEPPRELLSSYNEQFF
>TRBJ2-2|NA|TRBV10-2|NA
TGCGCCAGCAGTGATGTGGGTACCGGGGAGCTGTTTTTT
CASSDVGTGELFF
>TRBJ2-5|NA|TRBV5-1|NA
TGCGCCAGCAGCCCCTATGACAGAAAAGAGACCCAGTACTTC
CASSPYDRKETQYF
>TRBJ2-7|TRBD2|TRBV19|NA
TGTGCCAGTAGTGTCAGACAGGGACTAGCGGGAGTTTACGAGCAGTACTTC
CASSVRQGLAGVYEQYF
>TRBJ1-5|NA|TRBV18|NA
TGTGCCAGCTCAGAACGGACAAGCAATCAGCCCCAGCATTTT
CASSERTSNQPQHF
>TRBJ1-2|NA|TRBV9|NA
TGTGCCAGCAGCGTAGCCGGGACTTCGATATATGGCTACACCTTC
CASSVAGTSIYGYTF
>TRBJ1-1|NA|TRBV7-6|NA
TGTGCCAGCAGCTTATCAGGGGCGTACACTGAAGCTTTCTTT
CASSLSGAYTEAFF
>TRBJ2-1|TRBD2|TRBV6-5|NA
TGTGCCAGCAGTTCCATGACTAGCGGGAGGTACAATGAGCAGTTCTTC
CASSSMTSGRYNEQFF
>TRBJ1-5|NA|TRBV10-1|NA
TGCGCCAGCAGTGACGGACTTAGCAATCAGCCCCAGCATTTT
CASSDGLSNQPQHF
>TRBJ2-2|TRBD1|TRBV27|NA
TGTGCCAGCAGTAAACACAGGGGGCTGAGCGCAAGGACCGGGGAGCTGTTTTTT
CASSKHRGLSARTGELFF
>TRBJ1-2|NA|TRBV6-5|NA
TGTGCCAGCAGGTACACTGGGGGGACGGGGAACTATGGCTACACCTTC
CASRYTGGTGNYGYTF
>TRBJ1-5|TRBD1|TRBV18|NA
TGTGCCAGCTCACCAGTTTGGACAGGCGACAATCAGCCCCAGCATTTT
CASSPVWTGDNQPQHF
>TRBJ2-1|TRBD2|TRBV9|NA
TGTGCCAGCAGCGTAGTTCCGGCGGGAGGGTACAATGAGCAGTTCTTC
CASSVVPAGGYNEQFF
>TRBJ1-1|NA|TRBV19|NA
TGTGCCAGTAATTGGAGGGTGAACACTGAAGCTTTCTTT
CASNWRVNTEAFF
>TRBJ2-1|NA|TRBV19|once
TGTGCCAGTAGACCACTCACTAGGGGGGGCAATGAGCAGTTCTTC
CASRPLTRGGNEQFF
>TRBJ2-7|NA|TRBV5-6|NA
TGTGCCAGCAGCTTGGGGTTCTTATGGGGTACCTACGAGCAGTACTTC
CASSLGFLWGTYEQYF
>TRBJ1-4|NA|TRBV2|NA
TGTGCCAGCAGTGAACTCCTCTCCGGGACCCTGGGGCTGTTTTTT
CASSELLSGTLGLFF
>TRBJ2-2|NA|TRBV9|NA
TGTGCCAGCAGCGTACAGACCGCTCCCGGGGAGCTGTTTTTT
CASSVQTAPGELFF
>TRBJ2-1|TRBD2|TRBV19|NA
TGTGCCAGTAGCAAAACTAGCGGGAGCTCCTACAATGAGCAGTTCTTC
CASSKTSGSSYNEQFF
>TRBJ1-1|NA|TRBV7-2|NA
TGTGCCAGCAGCTTACGATTGCTGGGGGAAGAAGCTTTCTTT
CASSLRLLGEEAFF
>TRBJ1-3|NA|TRBV19|NA
TGTGCCAGTAGTATTGGGGCAGATGCTGGAAACACCATATATTTT
CASSIGADAGNTIYF
>TRBJ2-1|NA|TRBV4-3|NA
TGCGCCAGCAGCCAAGATTCCTACAATGAGCAGTTCTTC
CASSQDSYNEQFF
>TRBJ1-1|NA|TRBV18|NA
TGTGCCAGCTCACCATTTGCGGGGAACACTGAAGCTTTCTTT
CASSPFAGNTEAFF
>TRBJ2-2|NA|TRBV19|NA
TGTGCCATCTATATCCCAGGGACCGGGGAGCTGTTTTTT
CAIYIPGTGELFF
>TRBJ2-1|TRBD2|TRBV27|once
TGTGCCAGCAGTTTCTTTAGCGGGAGATCCTACAATGAGCAGTTCTTC
CASSFFSGRSYNEQFF
>TRBJ2-7|NA|TRBV6-1|NA
TGTGCCAGCAGTCCGGGGTCAGGGTTGACCTACGAGCAGTACTTC
CASSPGSGLTYEQYF
>TRBJ1-4|NA|TRBV27|NA
TGTGCCAGCAGTTTATCGGTAGGGAATGAAAAACTGTTTTTT
CASSLSVGNEKLFF
>TRBJ2-3|TRBD2|TRBV5-6|once
TGTGCCAGCAGCCCACCCCCCAGCCTCTGGCGGGAGAGCACAGATACGCAGTATTTT
CASSPPPSLWRESTDTQYF
>TRBJ2-1|TRBD1|TRBV18|NA
TGTGCCAGCTCACCGCTGACAGGGAATGCCTACAATGAGCAGTTCTTC
CASSPLTGNAYNEQFF
>TRBJ1-1|NA|TRBV9|NA
TGTGCCAGCAGCTCATCCCCGCCGGGACCCATCATGAACACTGAAGCTTTCTTT
CASSSSPPGPIMNTEAFF
>TRBJ1-1|TRBD1|TRBV6-6|NA
TGTGCCAGCAGTTTGGACAGGGTGGGTACTGAAGCTTTCTTT
CASSLDRVGTEAFF
>TRBJ1-5|NA|TRBV9|NA
TGTGCCAGCACCGTGGGACCCACTACTCAGCCCCAGCATTTT
CASTVGPTTQPQHF
>TRBJ2-7|NA|TRBV7-9|NA
TGTGCCAGCGCCTGGGCGCGGGACTCCTACGAGCAGTACTTC
CASAWARDSYEQYF
>TRBJ2-7|TRBD1|TRBV18|NA
TGTGCCAGCTCACTGAAACAGGGGGCCTACGAGCAGTACTTC
CASSLKQGAYEQYF
>TRBJ2-7|NA|TRBV18|NA
TGTGCCAGCTCACTGTCGGACAGTCTGTACGAGCAGTACTTC
CASSLSDSLYEQYF
>TRBJ2-7|TRBD1|TRBV9|NA
TGTGCCAGCAGCCCAAGACAGGGGAACTACGAGCAGTACTTC
CASSPRQGNYEQYF
>TRBJ2-4|TRBD1|TRBV4-1|NA
TGCGCCAGCACCTCACTTTGGATTCAGGGGGCGAACCAAGCCAAAAACATTCAGTACTTC
CASTSLWIQGANQAKNIQYF
>TRBJ2-7|NA|TRBV4-2|NA
TGTGCCAGCAGCCAAGATCAGGGCTTCATTTTGAGGGCGGACGAGCAGTACTTC
CASSQDQGFILRADEQYF
>TRBJ2-1|NA|TRBV19|NA
TGTGCCAGTAGACTAGCCCATGAGCAGTTCTTC
CASRLAHEQFF
>TRBJ2-7|TRBD2|TRBV18|NA
TGTGCCAGCTCACCAAGTCTGGGACTAGCGGAGCGCTACGAGCAGTACTTC
CASSPSLGLAERYEQYF
>TRBJ2-2|TRBD1|TRBV7-9|NA
TGTGCCAGCAGCTTAAGAGGGGGCGCGAACACCGGGGAGCTGTTTTTT
CASSLRGGANTGELFF